Presented here are 7 T cell receptor beta chains from one specimen sequenced in a study of blood T cell repertoires in COVID-19. TCRdb's copy holds only in-frame clones and misses some; the assay was immunoSEQ multiplex PCR. The sample yields about 20,000 clones, approximately 90% seen once. Source material: peripheral blood. The origin of the receptors is a woman in her sixties with active COVID-19.

The chain employs TRBV29-1 and TRBJ2-1, with 7 positions matching TRBD1. The CDR3 is 16 residues long. In germline, CDR1 is SQVTM, CDR2 ANQGSEA. V lost 3 bases to trimming and J lost 3 bases; unmatched junction nucleotides: 11. In nucleotides, the CDR3 is TGCAGCGTTGAGGCCCCGGGACAGCGCAACTACAATGAGCAGTTCTTC. This codes for CSVEAPGQRNYNEQFF.

This clone was detected a few times. This chain uses TRBV5-6 with TRBJ1-6, with TRBD1 matching 10 bases. The junction had 6 bases not matched to a gene; V was cut back by 4 bases and J by 11 bases. Per the germline V gene, CDR1 is SGHDT and CDR2 is YYEEEE. CDR3 length equals 14 residues. Written as DNA, the CDR3 is TGTGCCAGCAGCCCGGGACAGGGGATGCCACCCCTCCACTTT. Its protein product is CASSPGQGMPPLHF.

The V gene is TRBV2, the J gene TRBJ1-6, with D hard to call. V was shortened by 4 bases and J by 7 bases, with 5 bases between the two germline ends. The CDR3 sequence is 12 residues long. Germline CDR1 is SNHLY and CDR2 is FYNNEI. This CDR3 reads CASSGQNSPLHF. In DNA form, the CDR3 reads TGTGCCAGCAGTGGCCAGAATTCACCCCTCCACTTT.

This rearrangement joins TRBV7-9 to TRBJ2-7; 7 bases are shared with TRBD1. J was trimmed by 2 bases and V by 5 bases; bases with no gene match: 6. Germline assignment: CDR1 SEHNR and CDR2 FQNEAQ (reference sequence). CDR3 size: 14 residues. DNA for the CDR3: TGTGCCAGCAGCGAACAACAGGGGACCTACGAGCAGTACTTC. This encodes CASSEQQGTYEQYF.

V is TRBV6-6 and J is TRBJ1-1; a possible D gene is TRBD1 (5 bases). The V gene lost 2 bases and the J gene lost 7 bases, with 11 bases spanning the gap. Germline-derived CDR1 and CDR2 are MNHNY and SVGAGI (reference sequence). The CDR3 totals 13 residues. The CDR3 region is CASSYGGGIEAFF. The CDR3, as DNA: TGTGCCAGCAGTTACGGGGGGGGGATTGAAGCTTTCTTT.

The V call is TRBV15, the J call TRBJ1-4; D is unclear. V lost 6 bases and J 3 bases, leaving 5 bases between the germline ends. Germline lookup yields CDR1 LNHNV and CDR2 YYDKDF (reference sequence). This CDR3 is 12 amino acids long. The CDR3 region has the DNA TGTGCCACCAGGTCTTCTAATGAAAAACTGTTTTTT. Amino acid sequence: CATRSSNEKLFF. Combining the CDR3 with reference TRBV15 and TRBJ1-4 gives the whole variable domain DAMVIQNPRYQVTQFGKPVTLSCSQTLNHNVMYWYQQKSSQAPKLLFHYYDKDFNNEADTPDNFQSRRPNTSFCFLDIRSPGLGDTAMYLCATRSSNEKLFFGSGTQLSVL.

The CDR3 reads CASSVARLAGAQETQYF. DNA of the CDR3: TGTGCCAGCAGCGTGGCGAGACTAGCGGGGGCCCAAGAGACCCAGTACTTC. V and J are TRBV5-4 and TRBJ2-5, with TRBD2 identical over 12 bases. Trimming at V came to 4 bases and at J to 1 base, leaving 8 bases not matched to a gene. CDR1 SGHNT and CDR2 YYREEE come from the germline V gene (reference sequence). This CDR3 has 17 amino acids.